The 23 T cell receptor beta chains reported below all come from one sample, sequenced in a study of blood T cell repertoires in COVID-19. Clones were sequenced by immunoSEQ multiplex PCR, and TCRdb holds only the in-frame ones, with some missing. The sample records roughly 280,000 clones, about nine tenths being singletons. The specimen was PBMCs or T cells enriched from blood (not recorded which). The receptors here all came from a woman aged 60-70 years who had recovered from COVID-19.

The V call is TRBV3-1 (or the pseudogene TRBV3-2), the J call TRBJ2-3; 8 bases align to TRBD2. Germline V CDR1 and CDR2: LGHDT, YNNKEL (reference sequence). This CDR3 is 15 amino acids long. The J segment lost 6 bases and the V segment lost 4 bases, leaving 9 bases of the junction unmatched. The CDR3 sequence: CASSPTSGGWDTQYF. The CDR3 nucleotides are TGTGCCAGCAGCCCAACTAGCGGAGGGTGGGATACGCAGTATTTT.

The rearrangement joins TRBV2 to TRBJ2-5; TRBD1 matches at 7 bases. Germline CDR1 is SNHLY and CDR2 is FYNNEI. V dropped 8 bases and J dropped 5; count of bases not matched to a gene: 8. This CDR3 is 13 amino acids long. The CDR3 spells CASGTASVETQYF. CDR3 coding DNA: TGTGCCAGCGGGACAGCGTCGGTGGAGACCCAGTACTTC.

The CDR3 DNA is TGTGCCAGCAGTTTAGCGCAGGGCGACGAGCAGTTCTTC. Amino acid sequence: CASSLAQGDEQFF. The chain couples TRBV12-3 or TRBV12-4 to TRBJ2-1; D possibly corresponds to TRBD1 (5 bases). V dropped 0 bases and J dropped 10 bases, with 10 bases sitting between them. The length of the CDR3 is 13 residues.

Only one count was recorded for this clone. The chain employs TRBV28 and TRBJ2-7, with a weak D call TRBD1 (6 bases). Trimming stripped 8 bases from V and 7 bases from J, with 21 bases between. CDR1 MDHEN and CDR2 SYDVKM come from the germline V gene. The CDR3 is made up of 14 amino acids. The CDR3 region is CASGPGTNLGEQYF. For the CDR3, the DNA is TGTGCCAGCGGGCCAGGGACAAATTTGGGTGAGCAGTACTTC.

This clone showed up just once. The V gene is TRBV6-5, the J gene TRBJ2-5; D might be TRBD1 (6 bases). CDR3 size: 14 residues. Trimming cost V 9 bases and J 5 bases, with 19 bases left between them. CDR1 and CDR2 (germline): MNHEY, SVGAGI. In DNA, the CDR3 is TGTGCCAGTTCACCCACAGGGTTTGGGGAGACCCAGTACTTC. It translates to CASSPTGFGETQYF.

The chain employs TRBV10-3 and TRBJ2-7; a weak D match, TRBD1 (6 bases). Germline lookup yields CDR1 ENHRY and CDR2 SYGVKD. There are 16 residues in the CDR3. V was clipped by 3 bases and J by 5 bases, with 20 bases between them. CDR3 in amino acids: CAISDSSGQGSHEQYF. The CDR3 DNA reads as TGTGCCATCAGTGATTCTTCGGGTCAGGGGTCCCACGAGCAGTACTTC.

This clone was detected once. The same CDR3 arises from other DNA sequences in this sample as well. DNA for the CDR3: TGTGCCAGCAGTTTCCCGGTCCAAGAGACCCAGTACTTC. Protein product: CASSFPVQETQYF. The J gene is TRBJ2-5, the V gene TRBV28, with D uncertain. CDR1 and CDR2 from the germline V gene are MDHEN and SYDVKM. The V end was cut by 3 bases, the J end by 1 base, with 6 bases between. CDR3 length: 13 amino acids.

CDR3 region: CSVVVNTEAFF. As DNA, the CDR3 is TGCAGCGTTGTAGTGAACACTGAAGCTTTCTTT. The rearrangement links TRBV29-1 to TRBJ1-1; no clear D. The CDR3 extends over 11 amino acids. Germline V gene sequence: CDR1 SQVTM, CDR2 ANQGSEA. V gave up 4 bases and J gave up 0 bases, with 3 bases separating them.

A few counts support this clone. The genes are TRBV30 and TRBJ1-5; no firm D call. CDR1 and CDR2 (germline): GTSNPN, SVGIG (reference sequence). The germline V and J ends were trimmed by 4 bases and 3 bases, with 10 bases remaining between them. The CDR3 extends over 13 amino acids. CDR3 bases: TGTGCCTGGACTCGACAACTCAATCAGCCCCAGCATTTT. Translated: CAWTRQLNQPQHF.

This chain connects TRBV7-8 to TRBJ2-1; D may be TRBD1 (6 bases). Trimming removed 3 bases from V and 8 bases from J, with 17 bases in between. The CDR3 is 15 residues long. CDR1 is SGHVS and CDR2 is FQNEAQ in the germline V gene. CDR3 sequence (DNA): TGTGCCAGCAGCTTGGGCAGGGGAACGTTGGATGAGCAGTTCTTC. Protein: CASSLGRGTLDEQFF.

The genes are TRBV18 and TRBJ1-3; a weak D match, TRBD1 (6 bases). The CDR3 contains 16 residues. Trimming stripped 2 bases from V and 2 bases from J, with 13 bases between. Per the germline V gene, CDR1 is KGHSH and CDR2 is LQKENI. CDR3 nucleotide sequence: TGTGCCAGCTCACCATCGACACAGGGTCCTGGAAACACCATATATTTT. It encodes CASSPSTQGPGNTIYF.

This rearrangement joins TRBV5-1 to TRBJ1-6; unclear D gene. Germline V gene data show CDR1 as SGHRS and CDR2 as YFSETQ. Trimming took off 0 bases at V and 9 bases at J, with 13 bases between the two ends. The CDR3 spans 15 residues. The DNA for the CDR3 is TGCGCCAGCAGCTTGGAAGCCATGGGGAGTTCACCCCTCCACTTT. Translated: CASSLEAMGSSPLHF.

The chain recombines TRBV3-1 (or the pseudogene TRBV3-2) with TRBJ2-7, with D perhaps TRBD1 (7 bases). The V and J ends lost 1 base and 0 bases respectively, with 13 bases between them. Germline CDR1 is LGHDT and CDR2 is YNNKEL (reference sequence). This CDR3 is 16 amino acids long. CDR3 sequence (DNA): TGTGCCAGCAGCCAAGTCACGCGGGACAGCTCCTACGAGCAGTACTTC. Translation gives CASSQVTRDSSYEQYF.

This clone was detected only a few times. The chain uses TRBV24-1 and TRBJ2-1; 7 positions agree with TRBD2. The germline gives CDR1 KGHDR, CDR2 SFDVKD. V lost 4 bases and J lost 5; bases outside the gene matches: 1. This CDR3 has 13 residues. CDR3 bases: TGTGCCACCAGTGACGGGAGGAACAATGAGCAGTTCTTC. Its protein is CATSDGRNNEQFF.

The V call is TRBV28, the J call TRBJ2-3; 9 bases align to TRBD2. This CDR3 is 15 amino acids long. CDR1 is MDHEN and CDR2 is SYDVKM in the germline V gene. Trimming cost V 6 bases and J 1 base; bases outside gene matches: 5. The CDR3 sequence: CASRSSGSGTDTQYF. CDR3 DNA: TGTGCCAGCAGAAGTAGCGGGAGTGGCACAGATACGCAGTATTTT.

The V call is TRBV11-3, the J call TRBJ1-4; D is undetermined. Germline CDR1 reads SGHNT; CDR2 reads YENEEA. V was cut by 3 bases and J by 3 bases, with 11 bases left in between. The CDR3 extends over 15 amino acids. CDR3 bases: TGTGCCAGCAGCTTCCGGTCCGCGGCTAATGAAAAACTGTTTTTT. Protein sequence: CASSFRSAANEKLFF.

This sequence joins TRBV15 and TRBJ1-5; D not resolved. V dropped 1 base and J dropped 5 bases, with 12 bases sitting between them. Per the germline V gene, CDR1 is LNHNV and CDR2 is YYDKDF (reference sequence). The CDR3 is 15 amino acids. The CDR3 protein is CATSRAEEGDQPQHF. In DNA, the CDR3 is TGTGCCACCAGCAGAGCCGAGGAAGGAGATCAGCCCCAGCATTTT. Looking up the rest from reference TRBV15 and TRBJ1-5 gives the full variable domain: DAMVIQNPRYQVTQFGKPVTLSCSQTLNHNVMYWYQQKSSQAPKLLFHYYDKDFNNEADTPDNFQSRRPNTSFCFLDIRSPGLGDTAMYLCATSRAEEGDQPQHFGDGTRLSIL.

This clone was observed once. The chain has TRBV10-3 and TRBJ2-2; maybe TRBD1 (6 bases). V shed 6 bases and J shed 0 bases, with 8 bases lying between them. Germline CDR1 and CDR2: ENHRY and SYGVKD. The CDR3 extends over 14 amino acids. The DNA for the CDR3 is TGTGCCATCAGGTGGACAGCGAACACCGGGGAGCTGTTTTTT. Its translation is CAIRWTANTGELFF.

The V gene is TRBV28, the J gene TRBJ1-4, with 11 bases identical to TRBD1. The CDR3 has 20 amino acids. The V gene end was trimmed by 3 bases and the J gene end by 0 bases; junction bases not matched to a gene: 12. Germline V CDR1 and CDR2: MDHEN, SYDVKM. The CDR3 reads CASSFGGQGALGATNEKLFF. CDR3 DNA sequence: TGTGCCAGCAGTTTCGGCGGACAGGGGGCTCTTGGGGCAACTAATGAAAAACTGTTTTTT.

This clone was seen only a few times. This sequence joins TRBV2 and TRBJ1-2; TRBD1 matches at 9 bases. With V trimmed by 5 bases and J by 2 bases, 3 bases remained unmatched. The germline V gene has CDR1 SNHLY and CDR2 FYNNEI. The CDR3 contains 14 residues. CDR3 sequence: CASSRQGVNYGYTF. The CDR3 DNA reads as TGTGCCAGCAGTAGACAGGGGGTAAACTATGGCTACACCTTC.

The genes are TRBV7-6 and TRBJ1-1, with D unclear. V lost 5 bases and J lost 1, with 8 bases in between. The germline gives CDR1 SGHVS, CDR2 FNYEAQ. The CDR3 sequence is 13 residues long. In DNA, the CDR3 is TGTGCCAGCAGCCGCACACAGAACACTGAAGCTTTCTTT. Protein sequence: CASSRTQNTEAFF.

The chain combines TRBV28 with TRBJ2-7; 9 bases agree with TRBD1. The V segment lost 4 bases and the J segment 3 bases; nucleotides outside the gene matches: 10. Germline V CDR1 and CDR2: MDHEN, SYDVKM. The CDR3 is 16 residues long. CDR3 region: CASSSSGTGIYYEQYF. CDR3 nucleotide sequence: TGTGCCAGCAGTTCAAGCGGGACAGGGATATACTACGAGCAGTACTTC.

V is TRBV7-9 and J is TRBJ1-1, with D tentatively TRBD1 (5 bases). In germline, CDR1 is SEHNR, CDR2 FQNEAQ (reference sequence). This CDR3 is built from 14 residues. Trimming left V 5 bases short and J 1 base short, with 11 bases between. The CDR3 DNA is TGTGCCAGCAGCCAAGGACATACGAACACTGAAGCTTTCTTT. The encoded protein is CASSQGHTNTEAFF.